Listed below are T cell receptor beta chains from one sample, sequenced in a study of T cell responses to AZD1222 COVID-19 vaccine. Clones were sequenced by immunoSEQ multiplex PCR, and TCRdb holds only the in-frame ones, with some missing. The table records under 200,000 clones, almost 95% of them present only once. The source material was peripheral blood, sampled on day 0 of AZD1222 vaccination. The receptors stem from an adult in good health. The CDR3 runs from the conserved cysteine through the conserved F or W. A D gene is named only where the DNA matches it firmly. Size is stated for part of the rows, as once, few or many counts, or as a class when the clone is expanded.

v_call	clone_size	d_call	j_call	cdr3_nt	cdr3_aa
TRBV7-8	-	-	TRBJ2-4	TGTGCCAGCAGCTTCATCAACAGGGAAAGCATTCAGTACTTC	CASSFINRESIQYF
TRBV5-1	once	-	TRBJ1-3	TGCGCCAGCAGCTTGGCGGGGGAGCCCTCTGGAAACACCATATATTTT	CASSLAGEPSGNTIYF
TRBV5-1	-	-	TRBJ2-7	TGCGCCAGCAGCTTGAGGGGGTTTAACGAGCAGTACTTC	CASSLRGFNEQYF
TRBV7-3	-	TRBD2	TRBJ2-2	TGTGCCAGCAGCTTAATCACTAGCGGGAGCGGCACCGGGGAGCTGTTTTTT	CASSLITSGSGTGELFF
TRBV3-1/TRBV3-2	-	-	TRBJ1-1	TGTGCCAGCAGCCCCCTACCTCCCGGACTGCCGAACACTGAAGCTTTCTTT	CASSPLPPGLPNTEAFF
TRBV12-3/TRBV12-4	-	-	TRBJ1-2	TGTGCCAGCAGTTTACAGTTTGGGTATGGCTACACCTTC	CASSLQFGYGYTF
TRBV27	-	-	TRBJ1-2	TGTGCCAGCAGTTTATCGCCCCCCCAGGGCTTGGAGGCTGGCTACACCTTC	CASSLSPPQGLEAGYTF
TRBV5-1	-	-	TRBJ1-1	TGCGCCAGCAGCTTGGACGGGGGAAACACTGAAGCTTTCTTT	CASSLDGGNTEAFF
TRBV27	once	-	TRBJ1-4	TGTGCCAGCAGTCCCCCGGCTGCGAATGAAAAACTGTTTTTT	CASSPPAANEKLFF
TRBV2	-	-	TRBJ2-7	TGTGCCAGCACCCAGAACGACAGGTTCACCTCTGGGGAGCAGTACTTC	CASTQNDRFTSGEQYF
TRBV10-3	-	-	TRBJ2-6	TGTGCCATCAGTGATAGCGCTGGGGCCAACGTCCTGACTTTC	CAISDSAGANVLTF
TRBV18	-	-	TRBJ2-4	TGTGCCAGCTCACCAGCGAGGGTTCAAGACATTCAGTACTTC	CASSPARVQDIQYF
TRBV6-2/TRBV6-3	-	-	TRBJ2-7	TGTGCCAGCAGTTCTACCCGGAGGAGCTCCTACGAGCAGTACTTC	CASSSTRRSSYEQYF
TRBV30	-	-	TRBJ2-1	TGTGCCTGGGGGGCAGGGGCATTGGGTGAGCAGTTCTTC	CAWGAGALGEQFF
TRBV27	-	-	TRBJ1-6	TGTGCCTCCAAAATCAGTCCGGCCCAAAGATCACCCCTCCACTTT	CASKISPAQRSPLHF
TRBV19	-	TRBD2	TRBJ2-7	TGTGCCAGTACAGCGGGGTCAAGGACCGAGCAGTACTTC	CASTAGSRTEQYF
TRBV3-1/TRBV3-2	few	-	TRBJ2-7	TGTGCCAGCAGCCAGTTCAGGGGTTACTACGAGCAGTACTTC	CASSQFRGYYEQYF
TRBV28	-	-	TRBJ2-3	TGTGCCAGCAGTTTATCCGGGACTAGCACAGATACGCAGTATTTT	CASSLSGTSTDTQYF
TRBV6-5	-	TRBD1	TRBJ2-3	TGTGCCAGCAGACTTAAAGGGACAGGGGCGAGGACGCAGTATTTT	CASRLKGTGARTQYF
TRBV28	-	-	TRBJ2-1	TGTGCCAGCAGTTTAGCGCCGTCCTACAATGAGCAGTTCTTC	CASSLAPSYNEQFF